The 7 T cell receptor beta chains in this list originate from one sample, sequenced in a study of resident and recirculating memory T cells in vitiligo. Produced via immunoSEQ multiplex PCR; TCRdb's table is partial and in-frame only. The table records around 70,000 clones, more than 85% of them present only once. The sequencing sample was made of blood. The receptors stem from a male donor with vitiligo.

The chain combines TRBV25-1 with TRBJ2-5, with D maybe TRBD1 (6 bases). There are 14 residues in the CDR3. Trimming took 7 bases from V and 7 from J, leaving 19 bases between them. Looked up from germline, CDR1 is MGHDK and CDR2 is SYGVNS. The CDR3, as DNA: TGTGCCAGCAATAGGACAGCGGAACGTCGGACCCAGTACTTC. It translates to CASNRTAERRTQYF.

This clone was counted only a few times. This chain uses TRBV7-3 with TRBJ2-2; 8 bases fit TRBD1. This CDR3 has 15 amino acids. From germline, CDR1 is SGHTA and CDR2 FQGTGA. V was clipped by 2 bases and J by 4 bases; unmatched bases: 3. The CDR3 DNA follows: TGTGCCAGCAGCTTAGCAGGGGGCCTCACCGGGGAGCTGTTTTTT. The encoded protein is CASSLAGGLTGELFF.

The chain carries TRBV6-5 and TRBJ1-3; no reliable D call. V was cut by 2 bases and J by 0 bases, with 5 bases left in between. The length of the CDR3 is 14 residues. Germline V lookup: CDR1 MNHEY, CDR2 SVGAGI. CDR3 bases: TGTGCCAGCAGTTACAGCCTCTCTGGAAACACCATATATTTT. It codes for CASSYSLSGNTIYF.

The gene calls are TRBV7-9 and TRBJ2-3, with D tentatively TRBD2 (6 bases). The CDR3 contains 15 residues. V was cut by 5 bases and J by 1 base, with 13 bases left in between. The germline V gene has CDR1 SEHNR and CDR2 FQNEAQ (reference sequence). The CDR3 DNA is TGTGCCAGCAGCCCATTGGGCGGGGGCACAGATACGCAGTATTTT. Its protein product is CASSPLGGGTDTQYF.

The chain uses TRBV2 and TRBJ1-6, with D perhaps TRBD1 (5 bases). V was cut by 8 bases and J by 9 bases, with 17 bases left in between. Germline-derived CDR1 and CDR2 are SNHLY and FYNNEI. This CDR3 has 14 residues. This chain's CDR3 is CASGPGTGSSPLHF. CDR3 coding DNA: TGTGCCAGCGGGCCCGGGACTGGAAGTTCACCCCTCCACTTT.

The gene calls are TRBV20-1 and TRBJ2-7; no clear D. Germline V gene lookup returns CDR1 DFQATT and CDR2 SNEGSKA (reference sequence). This CDR3 spans 11 amino acids. V was clipped by 6 bases and J by 1 base, with 7 bases between them. This chain's CDR3 is CSAVVSYEQYF. Here the CDR3 DNA reads TGCAGTGCCGTTGTTTCCTACGAGCAGTACTTC.

Remarks on this clone: Other nucleotide sequences in the sample specify the same CDR3. The rearrangement joins TRBV11-2 to TRBJ2-5; D possibly corresponds to TRBD1 (7 bases). From germline, CDR1 is SGHAT and CDR2 FQNNGV. The V gene lost 1 base and the J gene lost 5 bases, with 14 bases spanning the gap. The CDR3 length is 15 residues. The CDR3 region has the DNA TGTGCCAGCAGCTTAGGTGGAGGGGGCGGTGAGACCCAGTACTTC. Translation: CASSLGGGGGETQYF.